Below, one TCR beta chain is given with its context. Its target is not known. Only in-frame clones appear in the TCRdb table, and some are missing; sequencing was by immunoSEQ multiplex PCR. The sample consists of roughly 2 million clones, approximately 95% of them appearing once. This entry is derived from a study of shared clonotypes between healthy human individuals. Study overall: Participating donors consisted of two women and a few men aged 18 to 49. A donor's plate count was three for CD4 naive and three for CD4 memory; CD8 naive had two and CD8 memory one. Whole-study findings and limits: In a few donors, approximately 5% of naive CD4 clonotypes appeared in common.

From germline, CDR1 is SEHNR and CDR2 FQNEAQ (reference sequence). With V trimmed by 3 bases and J by 2 bases, 7 bases remained unmatched. The CDR3 has 16 amino acids. Researchers partitioned CD4+ cells into CD45RA+ naive and CD45RA-negative memory subsets. The source of this sequence is a man in his late teens or twenties in good health. The chain carries TRBV7-9 and TRBJ1-3, with 7 bases matching TRBD1. The material sequenced was naive CD4+ T cells sorted from blood. Described subset: CD45RA+ positively selected. CDR3 region: CASSFRGQVAGNTIYF. CDR3 sequence (DNA): TGTGCCAGCAGCTTCCGCGGACAGGTGGCTGGAAACACCATATATTTT.